The text below deals with one TCR beta chain. Its matching antigen is unknown. The V and J ends lost 5 bases and 5 bases, in that order; junction bases with no gene match: 5. The CDR3 has 14 amino acids. The germline gives CDR1 MNHEY, CDR2 SVGAGI. Measured with immunoSEQ multiplex PCR; TCRdb has only the in-frame clones, and not every one. This sample has more than 300,000 clones; roughly 88% occur once, and the top ten carry around 0.84%. The sample originates from a study of cytomegalovirus exposure and HLA in healthy donors. General observations from the study: Generally TCR sequences proved uncommon, though certain public TCRs appeared in numerous donors. Subsequent analysis of the approximately 120 validation repertoires found a tendency for first-cohort TCR clusters to co-occur.

The donors formed part of the 120-subject validation cohort, distinct from the roughly 630-subject first cohort. This TCR was recovered from a woman under 30 in good health and CMV-seronegative. V and J are TRBV6-5 and TRBJ1-4; 7 bases agree with TRBD1. Source material: PBMCs. The CDR3 DNA is TGTGCCAGCAGTCCCGGGACAGCGAATGAAAAACTGTTTTTT. Translating gives CASSPGTANEKLFF.